Listed below are T cell receptor beta chains from one sample, sequenced in a study of follicular helper T cells after annual influenza vaccination. Here immunoSEQ multiplex PCR was the method, and the copy in TCRdb shows in-frame clones only, minus some. Of about 27,000 clones listed, approximately 81% are singletons. The source was CXCR5+ CD38- circulating T follicular helper cells from blood, collected on the day of influenza vaccination. Source of these receptors: an adult who received the influenza vaccine. Each CDR3 is given with its conserved first and last residue. D genes are given only for firm matches. The size field is filled for only some rows; it gives once, few, many or a size class.

V gene	D gene	J gene	clone size	CDR3 DNA	CDR3 protein
TRBV10-2	NA	TRBJ2-7	NA	TGCGCCAGCAACCCGTCCCAGACAGGCCTCTACGAGCAGTACTTC	CASNPSQTGLYEQYF
TRBV9	NA	TRBJ2-5	few	TGTGCCAGCAGCTCCCGACAGTTAGAGACCCAGTACTTC	CASSSRQLETQYF
TRBV12-5	NA	TRBJ1-5	NA	TGTGCTAGTGGGTCCAGGGCGGATTACAATCAGCCCCAGCATTTT	CASGSRADYNQPQHF
TRBV5-1	NA	TRBJ1-1	few	TGCGCCAGCTGTTCGGATACAGGGATGAACACTGAAGCTTTCTTT	CASCSDTGMNTEAFF
TRBV5-4	TRBD2	TRBJ2-5	NA	TGTGCCAGCACCCGGGGGGGGGCAGAAGAGACCCAGTACTTC	CASTRGGAEETQYF
TRBV18	NA	TRBJ2-3	NA	TGTGCCAGCTCACCACCAACCTTCGAACAAACGCAGTATTTT	CASSPPTFEQTQYF
TRBV6-5	NA	TRBJ2-2	NA	TGTGCCACCAGGGCCACCGGGGAGCTGTTTTTT	CATRATGELFF
TRBV7-2	NA	TRBJ2-5	few	TGTGCCAGCAGTTATACTCCCGCTGGGACCCAGTACTTC	CASSYTPAGTQYF
TRBV27	NA	TRBJ2-3	NA	TGTGCCCTCGGGGGCACAGATACGCAGTATTTT	CALGGTDTQYF
TRBV19	NA	TRBJ1-2	NA	TGTGCCAGTAGTATCCCCCGATCGCCAGGGGCTGGCTACACCTTC	CASSIPRSPGAGYTF
TRBV2	TRBD1	TRBJ2-7	NA	TGTGCCAGCAGACAAAAGGCCGGACAGGGAAACGAGCAGTACTTC	CASRQKAGQGNEQYF
TRBV30	NA	TRBJ1-4	NA	TGTGCCTGGAAAACAGGAGAGATTTATGAAAAACTGTTTTTT	CAWKTGEIYEKLFF
TRBV7-8	NA	TRBJ2-7	NA	TGTGCCAGCAGCTTAGCCTCACAGGGCGCCCGGGGCGAGCAGTACTTC	CASSLASQGARGEQYF
TRBV19	TRBD2	TRBJ2-1	NA	TGTGCCAGTACTTTGGCGGGAGGACCCTACAATGAGCAGTTCTTC	CASTLAGGPYNEQFF
TRBV30	TRBD2	TRBJ2-1	NA	TGTGCCTGGGTGTGGCCTAGCGGGGGGGCTAATTTTGAGCAGTTCTTC	CAWVWPSGGANFEQFF
TRBV18	TRBD2	TRBJ2-5	few	TGTGCCAGCTCACTGCTAGCGGCGGGCCAAGAGACCCAGTACTTC	CASSLLAAGQETQYF
TRBV7-2	NA	TRBJ2-7	NA	TGTGCCAGCAGTCCGGGAGCTAAAGGGAGGAACTACGAGCAGTACTTC	CASSPGAKGRNYEQYF
TRBV2	TRBD2	TRBJ2-5	NA	TGTGCCAGCCAGCGGGATTTGGGAATAGAGACCCAGTACTTC	CASQRDLGIETQYF
TRBV27	NA	TRBJ1-1	NA	TGTGCCAGCAGGGTGACAGCTAAATACACTGAAGCTTTCTTT	CASRVTAKYTEAFF
TRBV7-9	NA	TRBJ2-5	NA	TGTGCCAGCAGCTTCTCGGGAGTGCCCCAAGAGACCCAGTACTTC	CASSFSGVPQETQYF
TRBV9	NA	TRBJ2-3	NA	TGTGCCAGCAGCGTAGGTCTTAGCGCCTACACAGATACGCAGTATTTT	CASSVGLSAYTDTQYF
TRBV7-6	NA	TRBJ1-1	NA	TGTGCCAGCAGCTTAACAGTATACACTGAAGCTTTCTTT	CASSLTVYTEAFF
TRBV6-5	NA	TRBJ1-1	NA	TGTGCCAGCAGAGTTCCGGGACTTCATGCTGAAGCTTTCTTT	CASRVPGLHAEAFF
TRBV10-2	TRBD1	TRBJ2-3	NA	TGCGCCAGCAGTGGGATTGGACAGGTGGGCACAGATACGCAGTATTTT	CASSGIGQVGTDTQYF
TRBV19	NA	TRBJ1-5	NA	TGTGCCAGTAGTATAGGTGTCCAGGGCAATCAGCCCCAGCATTTT	CASSIGVQGNQPQHF
TRBV6-1	NA	TRBJ2-5	NA	TGTGCCAGCAGTGGGGACATGCTCGAGACCCAGTACTTC	CASSGDMLETQYF
TRBV7-9	NA	TRBJ1-1	NA	TGTGCCAGCAGCTTAGCTGGCGGCAGGGGCGGCACTGAAGCTTTCTTT	CASSLAGGRGGTEAFF
TRBV5-1	TRBD2	TRBJ2-1	NA	TGCGCCAGCAGCCCCGGACTAGCGGGAGTGCATGAGCAGTTCTTC	CASSPGLAGVHEQFF
TRBV2	NA	TRBJ2-7	NA	TGTGCCAGCAGTGAATCGGGAAGCTCCTACGAGCAGTACTTC	CASSESGSSYEQYF
TRBV7-2	NA	TRBJ1-1	NA	TGTGCCAGCAGCCTAGGGGGGCTGAACACTGAAGCTTTCTTT	CASSLGGLNTEAFF
TRBV19	NA	TRBJ2-7	NA	TGTGCCAGTAGTTCCGCGGACAGTAACGAGCAGTACTTC	CASSSADSNEQYF
TRBV2	TRBD2	TRBJ2-1	NA	TGTGCCAGCAGTGATGCGGGGGAATACAATGAGCAGTTCTTC	CASSDAGEYNEQFF
TRBV29-1	NA	TRBJ2-3	NA	TGCAGCGTTGATGTTCAAGATACGCAGTATTTT	CSVDVQDTQYF
TRBV28	NA	TRBJ2-3	NA	TGTGCCAGCCCTCCGGCCAGGGGTAGTACAGATACGCAGTATTTT	CASPPARGSTDTQYF
TRBV5-1	NA	TRBJ1-2	NA	TGCGCCAGCAGCTTGGACCCAGGGGATGGCTACACCTTC	CASSLDPGDGYTF
TRBV6-5	TRBD1	TRBJ2-5	NA	TGTGCCAGCAGTTACTTACTGACAGGGGGGGAAGAGACCCAGTACTTC	CASSYLLTGGEETQYF
TRBV2	TRBD2	TRBJ2-3	NA	TGTGCCAGCAGTGTTCCTAGCGGGAGTCTGGATACGCAGTATTTT	CASSVPSGSLDTQYF
TRBV9	NA	TRBJ2-2	NA	TGTGCCAGCAGCGTAGCAGGCCGTGGGGAGCTGTTTTTT	CASSVAGRGELFF
TRBV5-1	NA	TRBJ1-4	once	TGCGCCAGCAGCACCACCGAGGGGGGGTACGGTGAAAAACTGTTTTTT	CASSTTEGGYGEKLFF
TRBV7-3	TRBD1	TRBJ2-6	NA	TGTGCCAGCAGCTTATGGGGCCCCGGGACAGCCCTCTCTGGGGCCAACGTCCTGACTTTC	CASSLWGPGTALSGANVLTF
TRBV5-1	TRBD1	TRBJ1-5	NA	TGCGCCAGCAGCTCAGGACAGGGCAATCAGCCCCAGCATTTT	CASSSGQGNQPQHF
TRBV5-1	NA	TRBJ1-3	NA	TGCGCCAGCAGCACCCGTAGTTTCTCCTCTGGAAACACCATATATTTT	CASSTRSFSSGNTIYF
TRBV6-4	TRBD1	TRBJ1-6	NA	TGTGCCACACAGGGGGGGAATTCACCCCTCCACTTT	CATQGGNSPLHF
TRBV6-1	TRBD1	TRBJ1-2	NA	TGTGCCAGCAGTGAAGCCAGGACAGGGAGGACTAACTATGGCTACACCTTC	CASSEARTGRTNYGYTF
TRBV9	NA	TRBJ1-5	NA	TGTGCCAGCAGCGGAACACAGGGTCGGGGTCAGCCCCAGCATTTT	CASSGTQGRGQPQHF
TRBV11-2	NA	TRBJ1-4	NA	TGTGCCAGCAGCTTAGAGGTGGGCGAAAAACTGTTTTTT	CASSLEVGEKLFF
TRBV1	NA	TRBJ1-3	NA	TGCACCAGCAGCCAAACCCCCCTCCTGCGGGCCCTCTCTGGAAACACCATATATTTT	CTSSQTPLLRALSGNTIYF
TRBV5-1	NA	TRBJ2-2	NA	TGCGCCAGCAGCTTTGCGGATTACACCGGGGAGCTGTTTTTT	CASSFADYTGELFF
TRBV4-2	NA	TRBJ2-1	NA	TGTGCCAGCAGCCGCCGGGACTCCTACAATGAGCAGTTCTTC	CASSRRDSYNEQFF
TRBV6-5	TRBD1	TRBJ1-1	NA	TGTGCCAGCACTCTCCGTCGGACAGGGATGACTGAAGCTTTCTTT	CASTLRRTGMTEAFF
TRBV7-2	NA	TRBJ1-6	NA	TGTGCCAGCAGCTTAGGAGTGCAAAATTCCTATAATTCACCCCTCCACTTT	CASSLGVQNSYNSPLHF
TRBV19	NA	TRBJ2-4	NA	TGTGCCAGTAGTATTGGGGGGGGGCTAGCCAAAAACATTCAGTACTTC	CASSIGGGLAKNIQYF
TRBV2	TRBD2	TRBJ2-3	NA	TGTGCCAGCAGTAGGGCGGGAGGAGTAACAGATACGCAGTATTTT	CASSRAGGVTDTQYF